In this sample, the clone carrying this TCR beta chain turned up many times. Its cognate antigen is unknown. This sample was taken from a study of T cells in Graves' hyperthyroidism and ophthalmopathy. Study information: Peripheral blood was collected at initial diagnosis, before any treatment.

RNA transcripts yielded amplified TCR beta CDR3 regions. HTBI primers were employed in a first-round RT-PCR of the TCR CDR3. TCRdb reprocessed the multiplex PCR reads with MiXCR, giving one entry per CDR3 protein. In the table there are under 350,000 distinct CDR3 sequences, 15% to 20% of which are singletons. Study results and caveats: From stable hyperthyroidism, ophthalmopathy was separated by a 13 V-J model.

The source of the PBMCs was 10 ml of fresh peripheral blood. The CDR3 has 13 amino acids. Germline V CDR1 and CDR2: DFQATT, SNEGSKA (reference sequence). V lost 2 bases and J lost 5, with 12 bases in between. The rearrangement joins TRBV20-1 to TRBJ2-5; tentative D call: TRBD2 (6 bases). The TCR originated in a woman between 45 and 60 years old with Graves' hyperthyroidism. Specimen: blood. In DNA, the CDR3 is TGCAGTGCTAGAACGGGACGGGGGGAGACCCAGTACTTC. Translated, it gives CSARTGRGETQYF.